A single sample gave rise to the 29 T cell receptor beta chains below, sequenced in a study of T cells in Graves' hyperthyroidism and ophthalmopathy (dated by TCRdb to between 2018 and 2021). The library was made by multiplex PCR. TCRdb records Illumina HiSeq 2000 as the sequencer. Amplification of TCR beta CDR3 regions was carried out from RNA transcripts. The TCR CDR3 was subjected to a first round of RT-PCR using the HTBI primer set and the Qiagen OneStep RT-PCR kit. TCRdb trimmed the raw reads at Q25, called clones with MiXCR and kept productive beta chains. Duplicate CDR3 protein sequences are folded into a single record with the most common DNA and genes. This sample is represented by 250,000 to 300,000 distinct CDR3 sequences; 13% to 15% of them were singletons. 30% of the sample is held by the ten biggest clonotypes. The sequencing sample was made of blood. The receptors here all came from a woman in her fifties or sixties with Graves' hyperthyroidism that later progressed to Graves' ophthalmopathy.

The count of this clonotype is one. The chain links TRBV20-1 to TRBJ2-7; D not resolved. This CDR3 is built from 13 residues. Germline values: CDR1 DFQATT, CDR2 SNEGSKA (reference sequence). V was cut by 3 bases and J by 2 bases, with 11 bases left in between. CDR3 nucleotides: TGCAGTGCTAGTTTTACTCCAACCTACGAGCAGTACTTC. Amino acids: CSASFTPTYEQYF.

This clonotype has ten or more counts. J is TRBJ1-2 and V is TRBV30, with D hard to call. Trimming left V 3 bases short and J 9 bases short, with 14 bases between. CDR1 is GTSNPN and CDR2 is SVGIG in the germline V gene (reference sequence). This CDR3 comprises 12 residues. The CDR3 sequence is CAWRLTIGSYTF. CDR3 coding DNA: TGTGCCTGGAGACTCACGATTGGGAGCTACACCTTC.

This clonotype was counted at least ten times. The chain employs TRBV5-1 and TRBJ2-1; TRBD1 might be the D (7 bases). The CDR3 is made up of 12 amino acids. The germline V gene encodes CDR1 SGHRS and CDR2 YFSETQ. The germline V and J ends were trimmed by 7 bases and 9 bases, with 14 bases remaining between them. CDR3 in amino acids: CASAMQGGEQFF. The DNA of the CDR3 is TGCGCCAGCGCTATGCAGGGGGGTGAGCAGTTCTTC.

This clonotype occurred a few times. A much larger clone differs from this one at a single base, so this may be a read error. The chain uses TRBV30 and TRBJ1-6, with D maybe TRBD1 (5 bases). Germline lookup yields CDR1 GTSNPN and CDR2 SVGIG (reference sequence). Trimming shortened V by 3 bases and J by 7 bases, and 13 bases separated the two germline ends. CDR3 length: 14 amino acids. CDR3 sequence: CAWSLGVRNSPLHF. The DNA of the CDR3 is TGTGCCTGGAGCTTGGGGGTTCGGAATTCACCCCTCCACTTT.

This clonotype was observed many times. The chain couples TRBV28 to TRBJ2-1; 7 bases align to TRBD2. Germline V gene lookup returns CDR1 MDHEN and CDR2 SYDVKM. This CDR3 has 17 residues. The V gene end was trimmed by 5 bases and the J gene end by 0 bases; junction bases not matched to a gene: 10. The CDR3 protein is CASSPTHLADSYNEQFF. CDR3 bases: TGTGCCAGCAGTCCCACCCACCTAGCGGACTCCTACAATGAGCAGTTCTTC.

This clonotype turned up a few times. J is TRBJ2-1 and V is TRBV15; 12 bases are shared with TRBD2. Germline V gene lookup returns CDR1 LNHNV and CDR2 YYDKDF (reference sequence). This CDR3 has 16 residues. With V trimmed by 5 bases and J by 6 bases, 8 bases remained unmatched. The CDR3 region is CATSSRTSGIFNEQFF. The CDR3 nucleotides are TGTGCCACCAGCTCTCGGACTAGCGGGATCTTCAATGAGCAGTTCTTC.

This clonotype has more than one count but fewer than ten. The chain has TRBV6-4 and TRBJ2-3; 11 bases map to TRBD2. The germline CDR1 and CDR2 sequences are MRHNA and SNTAGT. CDR3 length: 16 residues. V shed 5 bases and J 5 bases; nucleotides not matched to a gene: 9. The CDR3 DNA sequence: TGTGCCAGCAGTTATGTAGCGGGAGGGCCACGAGATACGCAGTATTTT. Translated: CASSYVAGGPRDTQYF.

This clonotype has ten or more counts. CDR3 region: CASLPNGATEAFF. The CDR3 nucleotides read TGTGCTAGCCTACCAAATGGGGCCACTGAAGCTTTCTTT. The genes are TRBV12-5 and TRBJ1-1; possible D gene TRBD1, 5 bases. The germline gives CDR1 LGHNT, CDR2 FRNRAP. Deletions cut 9 bases from V and 4 bases from J, with 15 bases between. The CDR3 totals 13 residues.

This clonotype occurred many times. The rearrangement joins TRBV19 to TRBJ1-1; 10 bases line up with TRBD1. This CDR3 has 16 amino acids. CDR1 and CDR2 from the germline V gene are LNHDA and SQIVND (reference sequence). Trimming removed 4 bases from V and 0 bases from J; junction bases left unmatched: 5. The CDR3 reads CASSTGQGGMNTEAFF. The CDR3 DNA sequence: TGTGCCAGTAGTACCGGACAGGGGGGAATGAACACTGAAGCTTTCTTT.

This clonotype was seen repeatedly, ten times or more. V is TRBV6-5 and J is TRBJ1-5; 7 bases are a match to TRBD1. This CDR3 is built from 16 residues. Germline V gives CDR1 MNHEY, CDR2 SVGAGI. Germline trimming cut 4 bases from V and 1 base from J; bases unmatched to any gene: 7. This CDR3 reads CASSSSRTGSNQPQHF. The CDR3 coding sequence is TGTGCCAGCAGTTCCTCCCGGACAGGAAGCAATCAGCCCCAGCATTTT.

The chain is built from TRBV12-3 or TRBV12-4 and TRBJ2-7, with 7 bases aligning to TRBD1. J was trimmed by 5 bases and V by 6 bases; bases with no gene match: 10. This CDR3 is built from 14 residues. CDR3 nucleotide sequence: TGTGCCAGCAGCTTGACGACAGGGCCTGACGAGCAGTACTTC. Translated, it gives CASSLTTGPDEQYF.

In its sample, this clonotype was seen a few times. This sequence joins TRBV19 and TRBJ2-2; 10 bases are a match to TRBD2. This CDR3 comprises 17 residues. Germline CDR1 reads LNHDA; CDR2 reads SQIVND (reference sequence). J was trimmed by 5 bases and V by 2 bases; bases with no gene match: 8. The CDR3 is CASSILGLAGETGELFF. CDR3 nucleotides: TGTGCCAGTAGTATACTAGGCCTAGCGGGAGAGACCGGGGAGCTGTTTTTT.

This clonotype has at least ten counts. The chain joins TRBV7-6 to TRBJ2-1; TRBD2 is a possible D gene (6 bases). The V gene's germline CDR1 is SGHVS and CDR2 FNYEAQ. The CDR3 contains 14 residues. V lost 5 bases to trimming and J lost 7 bases, with 15 bases between them. The CDR3 region is CASSPNGGRNEQFF. The CDR3 bases are TGTGCCAGCAGCCCTAACGGAGGGAGAAATGAGCAGTTCTTC. Combining the CDR3 with reference TRBV7-6 and TRBJ2-1 gives the whole variable domain GAGVSQSPRYKVTKRGQDVALRCDPISGHVSLYWYRQALGQGPEFLTYFNYEAQQDKSGLPNDRFSAERPEGSISTLTIQRTEQRDSAMYRCASSPNGGRNEQFFGPGTRLTVL.

Regarding this clonotype: One end of the junction is discordant with germline, which a read error may explain. The CDR3 DNA follows: TGTGCTAGCAGCATACTCCGCAGGGGTCAGGATTACGAGCAGTACTTC. It encodes CASSILRRGQDYEQYF. The rearrangement uses TRBV7-7 and TRBJ2-7; TRBD1 might be the D (6 bases). Germline CDR1 reads SSHAT; CDR2 reads FNYEAQ (reference sequence). CDR3 size: 16 residues.

This clonotype was observed a few times. The chain has TRBV20-1 and TRBJ2-1; TRBD2 matches at 9 bases. The CDR3 has 13 amino acids. V lost 3 bases and J lost 8; bases outside the gene matches: 5. CDR1 DFQATT and CDR2 SNEGSKA come from the germline V gene (reference sequence). The CDR3 nucleotides are TGCAGTGCTAGGCTAGCGGGGAGCGATGAGCAGTTCTTC. It specifies CSARLAGSDEQFF.

This clonotype was seen ten or more times. The chain joins TRBV28 to TRBJ2-7, with a possible D match to TRBD2 (5 bases). V lost 2 bases to trimming and J lost 4 bases, with 6 bases between them. The CDR3 covers 12 residues. Germline assignment: CDR1 MDHEN and CDR2 SYDVKM. The CDR3 reads CASSLPGYEQYF. The CDR3 nucleotides are TGTGCCAGCAGTTTACCGGGATACGAGCAGTACTTC. The variable domain in full, completed from reference TRBV28 and TRBJ2-7, reads DVKVTQSSRYLVKRTGEKVFLECVQDMDHENMFWYRQDPGLGLRLIYFSYDVKMKEKGDIPEGYSVSREKKERFSLILESASTNQTSMYLCASSLPGYEQYFGPGTRLTVT.

This clonotype was detected many times. V is TRBV5-4 and J is TRBJ2-7; 11 positions match TRBD2. CDR1 SGHNT and CDR2 YYREEE come from the germline V gene (reference sequence). Trimming took 0 bases from V and 4 from J; bases not matched to a gene: 3. This CDR3 spans 15 amino acids. CDR3 region: CASSLGLAGQYEQYF. In nucleotides, the CDR3 is TGTGCCAGCAGCTTGGGACTAGCGGGACAGTACGAGCAGTACTTC. Variable domain in full (rest from reference TRBV5-4 and TRBJ2-7): ETGVTQSPTHLIKTRGQQVTLRCSSQSGHNTVSWYQQALGQGPQFIFQYYREEENGRGNFPPRFSGLQFPNYSSELNVNALELDDSALYLCASSLGLAGQYEQYFGPGTRLTVT.

This clonotype was seen at least ten times. The V and J genes are TRBV6-1 and TRBJ1-1, with D unclear. This CDR3 has 14 amino acids. Germline values: CDR1 MNHNS, CDR2 SASEGT. V was trimmed by 2 bases and J by 1 base, leaving 8 bases between them. CDR3 in amino acids: CASSEPAGNTEAFF. The DNA for the CDR3 is TGTGCCAGCAGTGAACCGGCAGGGAACACTGAAGCTTTCTTT.

CDR3 sequence reads: CASRPGLAGGRNTGELFF. In nucleotides, the CDR3 is TGTGCCAGCCGGCCGGGACTAGCGGGAGGCCGGAACACCGGGGAGCTGTTTTTT. The J gene is TRBJ2-2, the V gene TRBV10-3; 15 bases match TRBD2. Germline V gene sequence: CDR1 ENHRY, CDR2 SYGVKD. With 10 bases clipped from V and 1 base from J, the junction kept 10 bases outside the gene matches. The CDR3 has 18 amino acids.

This clonotype has at least ten counts. The chain recombines TRBV28 with TRBJ1-1, with D possibly matching TRBD1 (6 bases). Looked up from germline, CDR1 is MDHEN and CDR2 is SYDVKM. CDR3 size: 16 residues. Trimming shortened V by 4 bases and J by 1 base, and 16 bases separated the two germline ends. For the CDR3, the DNA is TGTGCCAGCAGTTACCCTCCGGGACAAAGGAACACTGAAGCTTTCTTT. It codes for CASSYPPGQRNTEAFF.

The rearrangement uses TRBV20-1 and TRBJ1-2; the D gene is possibly TRBD1 (6 bases). Trimming shortened V by 2 bases and J by 1 base, and 23 bases separated the two germline ends. Germline values: CDR1 DFQATT, CDR2 SNEGSKA (reference sequence). This CDR3 comprises 18 residues. CDR3 sequence: CSARPASGGGQRNYGYTF. The CDR3 DNA is TGCAGTGCTAGACCGGCGTCCGGGGGGGGGCAACGTAACTATGGCTACACCTTC.

In its sample, this clonotype was seen a few times. The V gene is TRBV5-6, the J gene TRBJ2-5; D unresolved. Looked up from germline, CDR1 is SGHDT and CDR2 is YYEEEE. This CDR3 is 13 amino acids long. Trimming removed 0 bases at V and 3 bases at J, with 6 bases between. The CDR3 bases are TGTGCCAGCAGCTTGGGGTCGGAAGAGACCCAGTACTTC. It is translated as CASSLGSEETQYF. The variable domain in full, with the rest retrieved from reference TRBV5-6 and TRBJ2-5, is DAGVTQSPTHLIKTRGQQVTLRCSPKSGHDTVSWYQQALGQGPQFIFQYYEEEERQRGNFPDRFSGHQFPNYSSELNVNALLLGDSALYLCASSLGSEETQYFGPGTRLLVL.

This clonotype was counted many times. This chain uses TRBV7-3 with TRBJ2-5, with 12 bases matching TRBD2. In germline, CDR1 is SGHTA, CDR2 FQGTGA. V lost 2 bases, J lost 1 base, and 5 bases stayed unmatched. This CDR3 is 17 amino acids long. The CDR3: CASSLVLAGGLQETQYF. In DNA, the CDR3 is TGTGCCAGCAGCTTAGTCCTAGCGGGAGGGCTCCAAGAGACCCAGTACTTC.

At least ten counts were recorded for this clonotype. The gene calls are TRBV7-9 and TRBJ2-1, with D possibly matching TRBD2 (6 bases). Germline CDR1 SEHNR, CDR2 FQNEAQ (reference sequence). Trimming shortened V by 3 bases and J by 0 bases, and 9 bases separated the two germline ends. This CDR3 contains 15 residues. The CDR3 DNA follows: TGTGCCAGCAGCTTGACGGGAGTCTCCTACAATGAGCAGTTCTTC. Translating gives CASSLTGVSYNEQFF.

Many counts were recorded for this clonotype. The rearrangement links TRBV20-1 to TRBJ2-2; D perhaps matches TRBD1 (6 bases). The germline CDR1 and CDR2 sequences are DFQATT and SNEGSKA (reference sequence). Trimming shortened V by 5 bases and J by 3 bases, and 10 bases separated the two germline ends. The CDR3 is 13 amino acids. In DNA form, the CDR3 reads TGCAGTGCTGCATCAGGGGACACCGGGGAGCTGTTTTTT. Translating gives CSAASGDTGELFF.

The J gene is TRBJ2-1, the V gene TRBV5-1; unclear D gene. Germline assignment: CDR1 SGHRS and CDR2 YFSETQ. Trimming took off 0 bases at V and 5 bases at J, with 9 bases between the two ends. This CDR3 is built from 14 residues. The CDR3 bases are TGCGCCAGCAGCTTGGATCCGGAGAACAATGAGCAGTTCTTC. It is translated as CASSLDPENNEQFF.

Ten or more counts support this clonotype. The chain carries TRBV20-1 and TRBJ2-1, with D unclear. Germline-derived CDR1 and CDR2 are DFQATT and SNEGSKA (reference sequence). There are 14 residues in the CDR3. V lost 4 bases to trimming and J lost 7 bases, with 17 bases between them. CDR3 loop: CSAITQLGLNEQFF. CDR3 coding DNA: TGCAGTGCTATAACCCAGTTGGGTCTGAATGAGCAGTTCTTC.

There are many counts of this clonotype. This sequence joins TRBV24-1 and TRBJ2-1; no clear D gene. Germline V gene data show CDR1 as KGHDR and CDR2 as SFDVKD. Trimming stripped 5 bases from V and 1 base from J, with 11 bases between. CDR3 length: 15 amino acids. The CDR3 coding sequence is TGTGCCACCAGTGCCCTGGCACTATCCTACAATGAGCAGTTCTTC. It yields the protein CATSALALSYNEQFF.

In its sample, this clonotype was seen many times. The chain joins TRBV11-2 to TRBJ1-2; 7 bases fit TRBD1. V dropped 4 bases and J dropped 0; count of bases not matched to a gene: 11. In germline, CDR1 is SGHAT, CDR2 FQNNGV. The CDR3 runs 17 residues. CDR3 loop: CASSSGQEGTANYGYTF. The CDR3 bases are TGTGCCAGCAGCTCCGGACAGGAAGGTACCGCTAACTATGGCTACACCTTC. Supplemented by reference TRBV11-2 and TRBJ1-2, the full variable domain reads EAGVAQSPRYKIIEKRQSVAFWCNPISGHATLYWYQQILGQGPKLLIQFQNNGVVDDSQLPKDRFSAERLKGVDSTLKIQPAKLEDSAVYLCASSSGQEGTANYGYTFGSGTRLTVV.